The rows below give T cell receptor beta chains drawn from one sample of a study of blood T cell repertoires in COVID-19. Sequencing was performed with immunoSEQ multiplex PCR; in TCRdb, only in-frame clones are kept and a portion is missing. The sample contains about 410,000 clones, about 92% of which appear only once. The source material was PBMCs or T cells enriched from blood (not recorded which). The receptors were sampled from a man aged 18 to 29 who had recovered from COVID-19. Each CDR3 is given with its conserved first and last residue. The order of the fields is clone size, D gene, J gene, V gene, CDR3 protein, CDR3 DNA. D genes are given only for firm matches. The size of a clone is reported for some rows only, either as once, few or many, or as a class for expanded clones.

size: -
D: TRBD1
J: TRBJ1-2
V: TRBV4-2
CDR3: CASSQYDRANYGYTF
DNA: TGTGCCAGCAGCCAATACGACAGGGCGAACTATGGCTACACCTTC

size: -
D: -
J: TRBJ1-3
V: TRBV6-2/TRBV6-3
CDR3: CASSYMAWRSSGNTIYF
DNA: TGTGCCAGCAGTTATATGGCATGGAGGAGCTCTGGAAACACCATATATTTT

size: -
D: -
J: TRBJ2-3
V: TRBV5-1
CDR3: CASSSQGADTQYF
DNA: TGCGCCAGCAGCTCACAGGGTGCAGATACGCAGTATTTT

size: once
D: -
J: TRBJ1-3
V: TRBV30
CDR3: CAWNFGGSGNTIYF
DNA: TGTGCCTGGAATTTCGGGGGCTCTGGAAACACCATATATTTT

size: -
D: TRBD2
J: TRBJ2-1
V: TRBV6-5
CDR3: CASSPTSGYNEQFF
DNA: TGTGCCAGCAGCCCGACTAGCGGATACAATGAGCAGTTCTTC

size: many
D: TRBD2
J: TRBJ2-1
V: TRBV6-5
CDR3: CASSYRTSGGYNEQFF
DNA: TGTGCCAGCAGTTACCGGACTAGCGGCGGCTACAATGAGCAGTTCTTC

size: once
D: TRBD2
J: TRBJ2-5
V: TRBV11-1
CDR3: CASSLIAGGRETQYF
DNA: TGTGCCAGCAGCTTAATAGCGGGGGGCCGGGAGACCCAGTACTTC

size: once
D: TRBD1
J: TRBJ1-1
V: TRBV6-5
CDR3: CASTGTDYTEAFF
DNA: TGTGCCAGTACCGGGACAGACTACACTGAAGCTTTCTTT

size: once
D: -
J: TRBJ1-2
V: TRBV3-1/TRBV3-2
CDR3: CASSQDRDRNYGYTF
DNA: TGTGCCAGCAGCCAAGACAGAGACAGGAACTATGGCTACACCTTC

size: -
D: -
J: TRBJ1-4
V: TRBV4-1
CDR3: CASSQIGAPSEKLFF
DNA: TGCGCCAGCAGCCAAATAGGGGCGCCTTCTGAAAAACTGTTTTTT

size: -
D: -
J: TRBJ1-6
V: TRBV5-1
CDR3: CASSSPDSDYNSPLHF
DNA: TGCGCCAGCAGCTCCCCTGACAGCGATTATAATTCACCCCTCCACTTT

size: -
D: -
J: TRBJ1-5
V: TRBV19
CDR3: CASKQNNQPQHF
DNA: TGTGCCAGTAAACAGAACAATCAGCCCCAGCATTTT

size: -
D: TRBD2
J: TRBJ2-1
V: TRBV29-1
CDR3: CSASLAGVYNEQFF
DNA: TGCAGCGCGAGCCTAGCGGGAGTGTACAATGAGCAGTTCTTC

size: -
D: -
J: TRBJ1-6
V: TRBV30
CDR3: CAWSSGAYNSPLHF
DNA: TGTGCCTGGAGCTCCGGAGCCTATAATTCACCCCTCCACTTT

size: -
D: TRBD1
J: TRBJ2-7
V: TRBV5-1
CDR3: CASSYLSGTGSYEQYF
DNA: TGCGCCAGCAGCTACTTGTCCGGGACAGGGTCCTACGAGCAGTACTTC

size: -
D: -
J: TRBJ1-2
V: TRBV27
CDR3: CASRRARENYGYTF
DNA: TGTGCCAGCAGGAGGGCCCGCGAGAACTATGGCTACACCTTC

size: -
D: TRBD1
J: TRBJ1-2
V: TRBV11-2
CDR3: CASSTLGTGGWGYTF
DNA: TGTGCCAGCAGCACCTTGGGGACAGGGGGTTGGGGCTACACCTTC

size: -
D: -
J: TRBJ1-2
V: TRBV15
CDR3: CATRSEHGYTF
DNA: TGTGCCACCAGATCGGAGCATGGCTACACCTTC

size: -
D: -
J: TRBJ2-5
V: TRBV12-3/TRBV12-4
CDR3: CASSYDRRETQYF
DNA: TGTGCCAGCAGTTACGATCGGAGGGAGACCCAGTACTTC

size: -
D: TRBD1
J: TRBJ2-7
V: TRBV3-1/TRBV3-2
CDR3: CASSFRDRVHEQYF
DNA: TGTGCCAGCAGCTTCCGGGACAGGGTCCACGAGCAGTACTTC

size: -
D: -
J: TRBJ2-3
V: TRBV5-6
CDR3: CASSLKFSGLHSTDTQYF
DNA: TGTGCCAGCAGCTTGAAGTTTTCAGGGCTCCACAGCACAGATACGCAGTATTTT

size: -
D: -
J: TRBJ1-1
V: TRBV19
CDR3: CASIGQRNTEAFF
DNA: TGTGCCAGTATCGGACAGAGGAACACTGAAGCTTTCTTT

size: -
D: TRBD2
J: TRBJ2-5
V: TRBV7-2
CDR3: CASSLGTSGSTPYF
DNA: TGTGCCAGCAGCTTAGGGACTAGCGGGTCCACACCGTACTTC

size: -
D: -
J: TRBJ1-1
V: TRBV27
CDR3: CASSPRTVNEAFF
DNA: TGTGCCAGCAGTCCCCGGACAGTTAATGAAGCTTTCTTT

size: few
D: TRBD1
J: TRBJ1-5
V: TRBV7-8
CDR3: CASSFSTGTGVTNQPQHF
DNA: TGTGCCAGCAGCTTCTCGACCGGGACAGGGGTTACCAATCAGCCCCAGCATTTT

size: -
D: TRBD2
J: TRBJ2-1
V: TRBV29-1
CDR3: CSVKSGTIYNEQFF
DNA: TGCAGCGTCAAGTCCGGGACTATCTACAATGAGCAGTTCTTC

size: -
D: -
J: TRBJ1-3
V: TRBV6-5
CDR3: CASSLGAYSGNTIYF
DNA: TGTGCCAGCAGCTTAGGGGCCTACTCTGGAAACACCATATATTTT

size: -
D: -
J: TRBJ1-1
V: TRBV7-8
CDR3: CASSSGGNTEAFF
DNA: TGTGCCAGCAGCTCGGGGGGGAACACTGAAGCTTTCTTT

size: -
D: -
J: TRBJ2-3
V: TRBV27
CDR3: CASSSLTADTQYF
DNA: TGTGCCAGCAGTTCTCTCACAGCAGATACGCAGTATTTT

size: -
D: TRBD1
J: TRBJ1-1
V: TRBV5-6
CDR3: CASSSPGGAPEAFF
DNA: TGTGCCAGCAGTTCCCCAGGGGGTGCACCTGAAGCTTTCTTT

size: -
D: TRBD1
J: TRBJ1-2
V: TRBV29-1
CDR3: CGGSDRTNYGYTF
DNA: TGCGGGGGTTCGGACAGGACTAACTATGGCTACACCTTC

size: -
D: -
J: TRBJ1-6
V: TRBV5-1
CDR3: CASSLATSSYNSPLHF
DNA: TGCGCCAGCAGCTTGGCAACCAGCTCCTATAATTCACCCCTCCACTTT

size: -
D: -
J: TRBJ1-1
V: TRBV18
CDR3: CASSPPFSNTEAFF
DNA: TGTGCCAGCTCTCCACCCTTTTCGAACACTGAAGCTTTCTTT

size: -
D: -
J: TRBJ1-1
V: TRBV4-1
CDR3: CASSQGSRDVTEAFF
DNA: TGCGCCAGCAGCCAAGGTTCCAGGGATGTCACTGAAGCTTTCTTT

size: -
D: -
J: TRBJ1-2
V: TRBV9
CDR3: CASPRVGYGYTF
DNA: TGTGCCAGTCCTCGGGTGGGCTATGGCTACACCTTC

size: -
D: TRBD1
J: TRBJ1-5
V: TRBV19
CDR3: CASSRTGAGNQPQHF
DNA: TGTGCCAGTAGTAGAACAGGGGCTGGCAATCAGCCCCAGCATTTT

size: few
D: -
J: TRBJ1-1
V: TRBV29-1
CDR3: CSVGPRVTEAFF
DNA: TGCAGCGTTGGGCCCAGGGTCACTGAAGCTTTCTTT